This T cell receptor beta chain was obtained from a study of beta chain features in type 1 diabetes. Study observations and caveats: When cDNA is sequenced, cells with high TCR expression could be over-represented. The study found moderately but significantly shorter TCRB CDR3s in all four CD4+ subsets of Type 1 diabetes patients.

This clone was observed a handful of times. The antigen is undetermined. The study reverse transcribed the entire isolated RNA, so it sequenced expressed TCRB transcripts. An average of approximately 3.6 million reads was obtained for naive, central memory and regulatory T cell samples. Only in-frame clones appear in the TCRdb table, and some are missing; sequencing was by immunoSEQ multiplex PCR. The sample has roughly 730,000 clones, roughly 13% seen once. The TCR originated in a man aged 18 to 35 with type 1 diabetes. Sequenced input: naive CD4+ T cells from blood.

For the CDR3, the DNA is TGTGCCAGCAGCTTGGAAGCAGGGAACACCGGGGAGCTGTTTTTT. Amino acids: CASSLEAGNTGELFF. This sequence joins TRBV5-4 and TRBJ2-2, with D uncertain. The V end was cut by 0 bases, the J end by 1 base, with 7 bases between. The CDR3 contains 15 residues. Germline V gives CDR1 SGHNT, CDR2 YYREEE (reference sequence).